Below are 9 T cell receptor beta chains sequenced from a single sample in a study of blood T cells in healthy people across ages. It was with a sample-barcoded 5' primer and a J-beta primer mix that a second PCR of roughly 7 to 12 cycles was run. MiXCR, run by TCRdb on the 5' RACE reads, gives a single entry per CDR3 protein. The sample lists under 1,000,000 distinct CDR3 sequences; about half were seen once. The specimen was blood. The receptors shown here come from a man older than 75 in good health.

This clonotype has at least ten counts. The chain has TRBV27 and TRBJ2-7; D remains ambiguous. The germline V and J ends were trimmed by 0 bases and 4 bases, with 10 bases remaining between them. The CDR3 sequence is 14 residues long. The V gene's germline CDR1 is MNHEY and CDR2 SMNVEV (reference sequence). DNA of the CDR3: TGTGCCAGCAGTTTATCGGGGTCCGGGTACGAGCAGTACTTC. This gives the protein CASSLSGSGYEQYF.

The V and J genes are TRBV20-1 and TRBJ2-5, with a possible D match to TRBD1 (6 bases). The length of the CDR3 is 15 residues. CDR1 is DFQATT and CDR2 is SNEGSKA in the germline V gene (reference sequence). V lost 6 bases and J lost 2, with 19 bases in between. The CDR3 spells CSASYEQGRQETQYF. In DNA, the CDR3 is TGCAGTGCCAGCTATGAACAGGGACGTCAAGAGACCCAGTACTTC.

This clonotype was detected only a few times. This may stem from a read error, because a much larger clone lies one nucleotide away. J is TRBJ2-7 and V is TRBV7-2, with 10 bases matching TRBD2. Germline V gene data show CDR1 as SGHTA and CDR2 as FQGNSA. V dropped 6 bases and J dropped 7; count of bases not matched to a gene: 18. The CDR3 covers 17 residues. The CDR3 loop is CASSPEDSSGSWDEQYF. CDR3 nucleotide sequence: TGTGCCAGCAGTCCTGAGGATTCTAGCGGGAGCTGGGATGAGCAGTACTTC.

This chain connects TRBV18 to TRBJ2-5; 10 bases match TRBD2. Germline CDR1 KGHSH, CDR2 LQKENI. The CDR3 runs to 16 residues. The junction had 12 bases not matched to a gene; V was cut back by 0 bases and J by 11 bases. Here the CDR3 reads CASSPPRGLAVGGQYF. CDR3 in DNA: TGTGCCAGCTCACCACCGAGAGGACTAGCGGTCGGAGGGCAGTACTTC.

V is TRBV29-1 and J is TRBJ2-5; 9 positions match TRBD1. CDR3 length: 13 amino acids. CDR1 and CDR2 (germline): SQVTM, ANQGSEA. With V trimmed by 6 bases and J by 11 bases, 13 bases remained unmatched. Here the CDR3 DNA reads TGCAGCGTACAGGGGGCAGGTTACAATGAGCAGTACTTC. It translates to CSVQGAGYNEQYF. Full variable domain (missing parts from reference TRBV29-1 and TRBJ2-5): SAVISQKPSRDICQRGTSLTIQCQVDSQVTMMFWYRQQPGQSLTLIATANQGSEATYESGFVIDKFPISRPNLTFSTLTVSNMSPEDSSIYLCSVQGAGYNEQYFGPGTRLLVL.

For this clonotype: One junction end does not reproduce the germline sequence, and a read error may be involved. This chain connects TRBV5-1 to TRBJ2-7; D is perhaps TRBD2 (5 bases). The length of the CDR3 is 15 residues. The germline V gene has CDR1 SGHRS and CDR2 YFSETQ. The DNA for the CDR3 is TGCGCCAGCAGCTACGGGATAGGCGCCTCCTACGAGCGGTACTTC. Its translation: CASSYGIGASYERYF.

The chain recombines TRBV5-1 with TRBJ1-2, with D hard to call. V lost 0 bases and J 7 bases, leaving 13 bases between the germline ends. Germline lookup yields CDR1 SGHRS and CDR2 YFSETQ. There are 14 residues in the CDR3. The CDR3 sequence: CASSLGTEGRGYTF. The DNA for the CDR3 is TGCGCCAGCAGCTTGGGGACCGAGGGTCGTGGCTACACCTTC.

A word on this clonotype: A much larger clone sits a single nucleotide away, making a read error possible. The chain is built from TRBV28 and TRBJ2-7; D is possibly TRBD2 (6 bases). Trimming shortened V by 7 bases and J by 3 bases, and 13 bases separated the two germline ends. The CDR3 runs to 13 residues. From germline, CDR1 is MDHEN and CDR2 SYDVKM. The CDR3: CASIGTPNYEQYF. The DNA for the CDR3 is TGTGCCAGCATTGGGACTCCTAACTACGAGCAGTACTTC.

The CDR3 DNA is TGTGCCAGCTCACCCAGGGACTCGGACGGTTCGTTCTTC. Translating gives CASSPRDSDGSFF. V is TRBV18 and J is TRBJ2-1, with D possibly matching TRBD2 (6 bases). The CDR3 runs 13 residues. V was cut by 3 bases and J by 15 bases, with 18 bases left in between. Germline V gene lookup returns CDR1 KGHSH and CDR2 LQKENI.